The rows below give T cell receptor beta chains drawn from one sample of a study of T-cell reconstitution after alpha-beta-depleted transplantation in children. A single record per CDR3 protein comes from TCRdb applying MiXCR to the PCR reads. The sample has some 200,000 distinct CDR3 sequences; about 9.2% are singletons. Sequencing was performed on PBMCs from the stem cell graft donor, taken from the stem cell graft. The receptors come from a human donor who donated a stem cell graft to a child with acute lymphoblastic leukemia. Each CDR3 is given with its conserved first and last residue. The D gene is left open where the match is weak. Part of the rows lack a size; the others show once, few, many or a class for expanded clones.

v_gene,abundance,j_gene,d_gene,CDR3nt,CDR3aa
TRBV15,many,TRBJ1-1,-,TGTGCCACCAGCAGAGTGGGGGGGGGCACTGAAGCTTTCTTT,CATSRVGGGTEAFF
TRBV5-1,many,TRBJ2-7,-,TGCGCCAGCAGCCCCTCTGCGGGGTTGGACGGCGAGCAGTACTTC,CASSPSAGLDGEQYF
TRBV9,few,TRBJ2-5,-,TGTGCCAGCAGTCGGGGGGCTTTGGGAGAGACCCAGTACTTC,CASSRGALGETQYF
TRBV12-3/TRBV12-4,many,TRBJ1-2,-,TGTGCCAGCAGCTTCACAGGGCCTCCGGGTGGCTACACCTTC,CASSFTGPPGGYTF
TRBV6-5,many,TRBJ2-5,TRBD2,TGTGCCAGCAGTTACTCACGGACGGGGGGAGAGACCCAGTACTTC,CASSYSRTGGETQYF
TRBV24-1,-,TRBJ2-5,TRBD1,TGTGCCACCAGTGAATCCGGGACAGGGCTGTCAGAGACCCAGTACTTC,CATSESGTGLSETQYF
TRBV2,many,TRBJ2-3,TRBD2,TGTGCCAGCAGCCTCCCGGGACTAGGCACAGATACGCAGTATTTT,CASSLPGLGTDTQYF
TRBV29-1,few,TRBJ1-4,-,TGCAGCTCGAGTTCGGGGCCAGGTGAAAAACTGTTTTTT,CSSSSGPGEKLFF
TRBV30,-,TRBJ1-1,-,TGTGCCTGGAGGGGACGGTTGAACACTGAAGCTTTCTTT,CAWRGRLNTEAFF
TRBV6-2/TRBV6-3,-,TRBJ2-7,TRBD1,TGTGCCAGCAGTTACGGGACAGGGGGAAACGAGCAGTACTTC,CASSYGTGGNEQYF
TRBV4-2,-,TRBJ2-1,TRBD2,TGTGCCAGCAGCCAAGATAGCGGGGGGGCCAATGAGGAGTTCTTC,CASSQDSGGANEEFF
TRBV12-3/TRBV12-4,many,TRBJ1-5,TRBD1,TGTGCCAGCAGTTTAACCAGGGGGTTAACTCAGCCCCAGCATTTT,CASSLTRGLTQPQHF
TRBV6-5,-,TRBJ2-6,TRBD2,TGTGCCAGCAGTTACGGAAGTAGCGGGGGGGTCTCTGGGGCCAACGTCCTGACTTTC,CASSYGSSGGVSGANVLTF
TRBV29-1,many,TRBJ2-1,-,TGCAGCCTTCTCCGGGGGGGACAGGAGCAGTTCTTC,CSLLRGGQEQFF
TRBV12-3/TRBV12-4,many,TRBJ2-1,-,TGTGCCAGCAGTTTAGGACTGGGACTCGGCTACAATGAGCAGTTCTTC,CASSLGLGLGYNEQFF
TRBV7-9,many,TRBJ2-1,-,TGTGCCAGCAGCACCTTGGACGGCAATGAGCAGTTCTTC,CASSTLDGNEQFF
TRBV20-1,many,TRBJ2-5,-,TGCAGTGCTAGGGATAGGGCCCAAGAGACCCAGTACTTC,CSARDRAQETQYF
TRBV12-3/TRBV12-4,-,TRBJ1-2,-,TGTGCCAGCAGTCTAGGACAGCCCTATGGCTACACCTTC,CASSLGQPYGYTF
TRBV5-1,many,TRBJ2-2,-,TGCGCCAGCAGCTTGGGAAAGAACACCGGGGAGCTGTTTTTT,CASSLGKNTGELFF
TRBV29-1,many,TRBJ1-4,-,TGCAGCGCGAAGGGGGCAACTAATGAAAAACTGTTTTTT,CSAKGATNEKLFF
TRBV27,-,TRBJ2-1,TRBD2,TGTGCCAGCAGTTTCCGGGGCGGGGGCAATGAGCAGTTCTTC,CASSFRGGGNEQFF
TRBV20-1,-,TRBJ1-6,-,TGCAGTGCTGAGAAGAGCTCCTATAATTCACCCCTCCACTTT,CSAEKSSYNSPLHF
TRBV5-1,few,TRBJ2-7,TRBD2,TGCGCCAGCAGAGCGGCGCCCGGGGGGTACGAGCAGTACTTC,CASRAAPGGYEQYF
TRBV5-1,-,TRBJ2-3,-,TGCGCCAGCAGCTTGGTTGAAGATACGCAGTATTTT,CASSLVEDTQYF
TRBV2,-,TRBJ2-4,-,TGTGCCAGCAGTGTGGCCAGTGGAAACATTCAGTACTTC,CASSVASGNIQYF
TRBV18,-,TRBJ1-4,TRBD1,TGTGCCAGCTCACCAACAGTCTTCTCCAGAAACAGGGGGCCCACAACTAATGAAAAACTGTTTTTT,CASSPTVFSRNRGPTTNEKLFF
TRBV18,many,TRBJ1-1,-,TGTGCCAGCTCACCCAGGACAGCCGAAGCTTTCTTT,CASSPRTAEAFF
TRBV10-3,few,TRBJ2-1,TRBD2,TGTGCCATCAGAAAACTAGCGGGGGGTCATGTCGATGAGCAGTTCTTC,CAIRKLAGGHVDEQFF
TRBV20-1,many,TRBJ1-2,-,TGCAGTGCTAGCTCGCCTACTTCAGACTTC,CSASSPTSDF
TRBV7-2,-,TRBJ2-5,-,TGTGCCAGCAGCTTAGAGGGAGCAGGGGCAGAGACCCAGTACTTC,CASSLEGAGAETQYF
TRBV29-1,many,TRBJ1-3,-,TGCAGCGTTAAAAAAGTGGGCACCATATATTTT,CSVKKVGTIYF
TRBV6-1,few,TRBJ1-6,-,TGTGCCAGCAGTCAGAATCCAGGGGCGACGAATTCACCCCTCCACTTT,CASSQNPGATNSPLHF
TRBV7-9,few,TRBJ1-2,-,TGTGCCAGCAGCTTTTCCAGCTTTTCTAACTATGGCTACACCTTC,CASSFSSFSNYGYTF
TRBV7-6,few,TRBJ2-2,-,TGTGCCAGCAGCTTACGAAGGGGCACGGACACCGGGGAGCTGTTTTTT,CASSLRRGTDTGELFF
TRBV20-1,many,TRBJ2-4,-,TGCAGTGCTACAGTAGGTCGGGAGATAGGCATTCAGTACTTC,CSATVGREIGIQYF
TRBV7-2,-,TRBJ2-5,-,TGTGCCAGCAGCCCAGGGGCGATACAAGAGACCCAGTACTTC,CASSPGAIQETQYF
TRBV5-1,many,TRBJ2-5,TRBD2,TGCGCCAGCAGCTTGGCCGCACTAGCGGGGGCCCAAGAGACCCAGTACTTC,CASSLAALAGAQETQYF
TRBV5-1,few,TRBJ2-7,-,TGCGCCAGCAGCTTGCGGTTAGGGGAGCAGTACTTC,CASSLRLGEQYF
TRBV28,few,TRBJ2-2,-,TGTGCCAGCAGTTACCGATCACAGCGCACCGGGGAGCTGTTTTTT,CASSYRSQRTGELFF
TRBV19,-,TRBJ2-3,-,TGTGCCAGTAAGGGGTCCCCCACAGATACGCAGTATTTT,CASKGSPTDTQYF